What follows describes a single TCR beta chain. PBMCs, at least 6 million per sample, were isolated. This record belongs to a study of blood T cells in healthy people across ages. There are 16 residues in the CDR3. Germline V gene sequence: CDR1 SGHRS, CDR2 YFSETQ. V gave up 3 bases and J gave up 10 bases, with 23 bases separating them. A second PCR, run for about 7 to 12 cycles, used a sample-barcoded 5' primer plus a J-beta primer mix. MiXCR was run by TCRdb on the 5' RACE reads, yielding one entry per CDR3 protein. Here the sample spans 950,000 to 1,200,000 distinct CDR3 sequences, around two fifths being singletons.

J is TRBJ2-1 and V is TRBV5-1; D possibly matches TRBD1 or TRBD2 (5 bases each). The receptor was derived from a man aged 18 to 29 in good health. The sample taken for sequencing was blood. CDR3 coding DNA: TGCGCCAGCAGCTGGGACCTTGGGTCGCTGGGACCCGAGCAGTTCTTC. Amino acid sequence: CASSWDLGSLGPEQFF.